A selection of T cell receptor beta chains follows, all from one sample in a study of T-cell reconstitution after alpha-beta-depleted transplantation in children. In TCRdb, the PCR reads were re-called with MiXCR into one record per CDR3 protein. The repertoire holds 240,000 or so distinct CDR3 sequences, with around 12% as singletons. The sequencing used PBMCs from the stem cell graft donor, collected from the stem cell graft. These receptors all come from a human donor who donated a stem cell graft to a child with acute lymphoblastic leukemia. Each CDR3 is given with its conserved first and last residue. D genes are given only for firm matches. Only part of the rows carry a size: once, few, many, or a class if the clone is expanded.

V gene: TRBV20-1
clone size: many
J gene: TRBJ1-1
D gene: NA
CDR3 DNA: TGCAGTGCTGCCGGACGGAACACTGAAGCTTTCTTT
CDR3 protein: CSAAGRNTEAFF

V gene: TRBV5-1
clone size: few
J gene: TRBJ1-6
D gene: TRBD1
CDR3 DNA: TGCGCCAGCAGCTATGGGACAGAAAATAATTCACCCCTCCACTTT
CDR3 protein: CASSYGTENNSPLHF

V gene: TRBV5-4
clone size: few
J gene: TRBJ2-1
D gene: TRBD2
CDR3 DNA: TGTGCCAGCAGCGGGACTAGCTCTCCCTACAATGAGCAGTTCTTC
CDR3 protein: CASSGTSSPYNEQFF

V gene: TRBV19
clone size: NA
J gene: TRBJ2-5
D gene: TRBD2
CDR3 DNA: TGTGCCAGTAGTAACCCAGGGACTAATACCCAGTACTTC
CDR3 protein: CASSNPGTNTQYF

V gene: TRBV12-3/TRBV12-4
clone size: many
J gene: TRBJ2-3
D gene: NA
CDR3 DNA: TGTGCCAGCGCTAGCGTAAAAACAGATACGCAGTATTTT
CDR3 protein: CASASVKTDTQYF

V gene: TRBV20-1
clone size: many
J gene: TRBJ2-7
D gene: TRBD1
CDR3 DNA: TGCAGTGCGTGGGACAGCTACTCCTACGAGCAGTACTTC
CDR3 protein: CSAWDSYSYEQYF

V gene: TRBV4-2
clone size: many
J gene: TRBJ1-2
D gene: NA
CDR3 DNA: TGTGCCAGCAGCCAAGACGCTAACTATGGCTACACCTTC
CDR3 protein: CASSQDANYGYTF

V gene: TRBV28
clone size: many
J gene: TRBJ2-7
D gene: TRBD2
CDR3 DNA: TGTGCCAGCACCCTTGGATCCGGACTAGCGGCCTACGAGCAGTACTTC
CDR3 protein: CASTLGSGLAAYEQYF

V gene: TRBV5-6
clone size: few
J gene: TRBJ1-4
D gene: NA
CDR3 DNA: TGTGCCAGCAGCAGAACCGGGTCAACTAATGAAAAACTGTTTTTT
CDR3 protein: CASSRTGSTNEKLFF

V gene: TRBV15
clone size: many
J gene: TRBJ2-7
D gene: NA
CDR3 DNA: TGTGCCACCAGCAGAGATCGTGGGGGGCTGAGCTACGAGCAGTACTTC
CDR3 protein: CATSRDRGGLSYEQYF

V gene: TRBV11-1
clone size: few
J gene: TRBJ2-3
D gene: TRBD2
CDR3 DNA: TGTGCCACGTCCGGGAGCGGGGGGATTCACACAGATACGCAGTATTTT
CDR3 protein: CATSGSGGIHTDTQYF

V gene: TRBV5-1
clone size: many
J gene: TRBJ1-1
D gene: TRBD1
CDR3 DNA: TGCGCCAGCAGCCCCTGGGACAGGGGGCGAAACACTGAAGCTTTCTTT
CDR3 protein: CASSPWDRGRNTEAFF

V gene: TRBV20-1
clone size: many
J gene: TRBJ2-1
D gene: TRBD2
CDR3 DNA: TGCAGTGCTACCGCCGCGGGAGGGCCGGGCTCCTACAATGAGCAGTTCTTC
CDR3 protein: CSATAAGGPGSYNEQFF

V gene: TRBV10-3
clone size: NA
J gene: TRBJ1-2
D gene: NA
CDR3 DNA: TGTGCCATCAGTGTCGCTCAGAGAGCTAACTATGGCTACACCTTC
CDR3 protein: CAISVAQRANYGYTF

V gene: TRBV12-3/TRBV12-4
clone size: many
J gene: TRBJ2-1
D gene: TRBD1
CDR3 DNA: TGTGCCAGCAGTCAAGTCCCGGGACAGGGCAATGAGCAGTTCTTC
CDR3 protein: CASSQVPGQGNEQFF

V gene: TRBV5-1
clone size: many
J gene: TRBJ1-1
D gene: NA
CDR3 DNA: TGCGCCAGCAGCTTGCGCGGGGTCACTCCCGCCAGGAACACTGAAGCTTTCTTT
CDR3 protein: CASSLRGVTPARNTEAFF

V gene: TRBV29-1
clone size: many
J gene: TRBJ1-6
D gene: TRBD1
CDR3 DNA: TGCAGCGTGAGGGTCGGGGACAGGGCTTCACCCCTCCACTTT
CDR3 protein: CSVRVGDRASPLHF

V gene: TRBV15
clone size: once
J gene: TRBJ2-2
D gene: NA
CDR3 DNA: TGTGCCACCGGACAGACAATCACCGGGGAGCTGTTTTTT
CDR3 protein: CATGQTITGELFF

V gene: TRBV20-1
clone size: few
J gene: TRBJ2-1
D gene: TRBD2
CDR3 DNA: TGCAGTGCTAGAGATCCTATTCCTAGCGGGACATACAATGAGCAGTTCTTC
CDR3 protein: CSARDPIPSGTYNEQFF

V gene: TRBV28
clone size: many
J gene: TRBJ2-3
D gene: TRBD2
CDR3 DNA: TGTGCCAGCAGTTCAAGCGGGGATAAGTCAGATACGCAGTATTTT
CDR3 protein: CASSSSGDKSDTQYF

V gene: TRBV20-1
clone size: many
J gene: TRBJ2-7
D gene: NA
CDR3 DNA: TGCAGTGCTAGTATGGCTCAAAAGTCCTACGAGCAGTACTTC
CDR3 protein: CSASMAQKSYEQYF

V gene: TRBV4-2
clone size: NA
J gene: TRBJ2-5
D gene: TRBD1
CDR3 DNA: TGTGCCAGCAGCCAATCCGGGACAGGGGAGACCCAGTACTTC
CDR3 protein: CASSQSGTGETQYF

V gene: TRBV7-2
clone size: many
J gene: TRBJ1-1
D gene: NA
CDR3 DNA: TGTGCCAGCAGCTCGACCCTATATTACACTGAAGCTTTCTTT
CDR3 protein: CASSSTLYYTEAFF

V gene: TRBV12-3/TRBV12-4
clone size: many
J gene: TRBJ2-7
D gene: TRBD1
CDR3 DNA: TGTGCCAGCAGTTTTACAGGGGGCCGGTACGAGCAGTACTTC
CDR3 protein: CASSFTGGRYEQYF